These 15 T cell receptor beta chains share one sample of origin, sequenced in a study of OX40 agonist ivuxolimab in advanced cancers. Profiling relied on immunoSEQ multiplex PCR, and the TCRdb table lists in-frame clones only, not all of them. Of about 68,000 clones detected, approximately 91% appear once; the ten largest clones hold about 0.31%. The sequences come from CD4+ or CD8+ T cells sorted from blood, collected in a trial of the OX40 agonist ivuxolimab. The receptors shown here come from an adult with an advanced solid tumor such as melanoma, head and neck, liver or kidney cancer.

V and J are TRBV29-1 and TRBJ2-2, with 8 bases that match TRBD2. With 4 bases clipped from V and 0 bases from J, the junction kept 13 bases outside the gene matches. The CDR3 runs to 18 residues. Germline V gene data show CDR1 as SQVTM and CDR2 as ANQGSEA. The CDR3 sequence is CSVAGHTSGPANTGELFF. In DNA form, the CDR3 reads TGCAGCGTTGCGGGACACACTAGCGGACCTGCGAACACCGGGGAGCTGTTTTTT.

The gene calls are TRBV27 and TRBJ2-6; 9 nucleotides align to TRBD2. Trimming took 6 bases from V and 5 from J; bases not matched to a gene: 8. The CDR3 sequence is 16 residues long. Germline CDR1 is MNHEY and CDR2 is SMNVEV (reference sequence). The CDR3 nucleotides are TGTGCCAGCAGACAGACTAGCGGTGCATGGGCCAACGTCCTGACTTTC. Protein product: CASRQTSGAWANVLTF.

This chain connects TRBV7-3 to TRBJ1-2; no firm D call. Trimming shortened V by 3 bases and J by 2 bases, and 7 bases separated the two germline ends. Germline values: CDR1 SGHTA, CDR2 FQGTGA. The CDR3 totals 13 residues. CDR3 amino acids: CASSLAGNYGYTF. In DNA, the CDR3 is TGTGCCAGCAGCTTGGCAGGAAACTATGGCTACACCTTC. Full variable domain (outside the CDR3, taken from reference TRBV7-3 and TRBJ1-2): GAGVSQTPSNKVTEKGKYVELRCDPISGHTALYWYRQSLGQGPEFLIYFQGTGAADDSGLPNDRFFAVRPEGSVSTLKIQRTERGDSAVYLCASSLAGNYGYTFGSGTRLTVV.

The chain has TRBV19 and TRBJ2-7; TRBD2 might be the D (6 bases). CDR3 size: 14 residues. From germline, CDR1 is LNHDA and CDR2 SQIVND (reference sequence). V was trimmed by 2 bases and J by 2 bases, leaving 10 bases between them. The CDR3 is CASSIIAETYEQYF. The CDR3 DNA follows: TGTGCCAGTAGTATAATAGCGGAAACCTACGAGCAGTACTTC.

The chain recombines TRBV28 with TRBJ2-3; D is possibly TRBD2 (5 bases). The V end was cut by 6 bases, the J end by 3 bases, with 13 bases between. The CDR3 spans 14 residues. Germline V gene lookup returns CDR1 MDHEN and CDR2 SYDVKM. The CDR3 nucleotides are TGTGCCAGCAGGGCAACCGGGGATACAGATACGCAGTATTTT. Amino acids: CASRATGDTDTQYF.

The rearrangement links TRBV6-5 to TRBJ1-2; 7 bases map to TRBD1. Germline V gene lookup returns CDR1 MNHEY and CDR2 SVGAGI. The CDR3 has 14 residues. The ends lost 7 bases at V and 2 bases at J; junction bases unmatched: 7. The DNA for the CDR3 is TGTGCCAGCACCAGGGGGGACGACAACTATGGCTACACCTTC. This translates into CASTRGDDNYGYTF.

This chain links TRBV5-1 with TRBJ1-5; 7 bases line up with TRBD1. This CDR3 is built from 13 residues. Germline assignment: CDR1 SGHRS and CDR2 YFSETQ. The trim removed 4 bases at V and 7 bases at J, leaving 5 bases unmatched. CDR3 loop: CASSRGPEQPQHF. Written as DNA, the CDR3 is TGCGCCAGCAGCAGGGGGCCGGAACAGCCCCAGCATTTT.

The chain links TRBV9 to TRBJ2-1; 11 bases map to TRBD2. The CDR3 totals 16 residues. Losses at the gene ends were 4 bases for V and 8 bases for J; bases not matched to a gene: 11. Germline CDR1 is SGDLS and CDR2 is YYNGEE. Written as DNA, the CDR3 is TGTGCCAGCAGCCCCAGACTAGCGGGACCCATTGATGAGCAGTTCTTC. Amino acids: CASSPRLAGPIDEQFF.

J is TRBJ2-7 and V is TRBV5-1; 7 bases fit TRBD1. V shed 4 bases, J shed 6 bases, and the junction held 4 bases outside the gene matches. The CDR3 consists of 12 residues. Germline CDR1 is SGHRS and CDR2 is YFSETQ. The CDR3: CASSTDRVEQYF. CDR3 DNA sequence: TGCGCCAGCAGCACCGACAGGGTCGAGCAGTACTTC.

V usage is TRBV19 and J usage is TRBJ2-5; D remains unclear. Looked up from germline, CDR1 is LNHDA and CDR2 is SQIVND (reference sequence). CDR3 size: 13 residues. V was cut by 5 bases and J by 5 bases, with 12 bases left in between. The CDR3 coding sequence is TGTGCCAGTAGTTTAGCAGGAGTGGAGACCCAGTACTTC. This encodes CASSLAGVETQYF.

The rearrangement uses TRBV6-5 and TRBJ2-3, with TRBD2 identical over 13 bases. This CDR3 is built from 15 residues. J gave up 14 bases and V 4 bases, and 12 bases lay outside the gene matches. The germline CDR1 and CDR2 sequences are MNHEY and SVGAGI. The chain's CDR3 is CASSLKQGLAGPRYF. The CDR3 nucleotides read TGTGCCAGCAGTTTAAAACAGGGACTAGCGGGGCCGCGGTATTTT.

This chain links TRBV25-1 with TRBJ1-1; D not certain. The V gene lost 3 bases and the J gene lost 5 bases, with 19 bases spanning the gap. Germline CDR1 MGHDK, CDR2 SYGVNS. The length of the CDR3 is 16 residues. CDR3 loop: CASSDDLILPGTEAFF. As DNA, the CDR3 is TGTGCCAGCAGTGATGATTTAATCCTCCCCGGGACTGAAGCTTTCTTT.

The J gene is TRBJ1-5, the V gene TRBV19; no reliable D call. This CDR3 has 14 amino acids. From germline, CDR1 is LNHDA and CDR2 SQIVND (reference sequence). V lost 4 bases to trimming and J lost 3 bases, with 10 bases between them. CDR3 nucleotides: TGTGCCAGTAGTACCAGAACTGCCAATCAGCCCCAGCATTTT. It yields the protein CASSTRTANQPQHF.

This chain uses TRBV28 with TRBJ2-3; 12 positions agree with TRBD2. Germline V gene sequence: CDR1 MDHEN, CDR2 SYDVKM. The ends lost 1 base at V and 6 bases at J; junction bases unmatched: 5. The CDR3 consists of 16 residues. The chain's CDR3 is CASSLSLAGGPDTQYF. For the CDR3, the DNA is TGTGCCAGCAGTTTATCACTAGCGGGAGGCCCGGATACGCAGTATTTT.

This chain links TRBV19 with TRBJ2-7; 7 positions agree with TRBD2. J was trimmed by 4 bases and V by 1 base; bases with no gene match: 7. CDR3 size: 15 residues. The germline V gene has CDR1 LNHDA and CDR2 SQIVND (reference sequence). The CDR3 DNA follows: TGTGCCAGTAGTATAGGATTTGCGGGAGCTTACGAGCAGTACTTC. Translation gives CASSIGFAGAYEQYF.